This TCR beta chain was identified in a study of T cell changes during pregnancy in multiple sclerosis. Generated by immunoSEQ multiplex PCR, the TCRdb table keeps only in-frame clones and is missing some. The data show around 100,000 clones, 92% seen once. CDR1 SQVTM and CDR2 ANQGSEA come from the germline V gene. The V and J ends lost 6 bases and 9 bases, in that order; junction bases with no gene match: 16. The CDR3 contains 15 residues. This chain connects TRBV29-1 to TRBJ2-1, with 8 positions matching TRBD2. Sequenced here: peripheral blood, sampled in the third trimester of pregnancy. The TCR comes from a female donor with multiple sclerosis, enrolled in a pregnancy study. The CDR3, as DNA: TGCAGCGTGGACCTGGCGGGGGGCGGATTCGGTGAGCAGTTCTTC. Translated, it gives CSVDLAGGGFGEQFF.